Listed here are 14 T cell receptor beta chains from one sample, sequenced in a study of post-analysis software for immune sequencing data. No antigen has been assigned to these receptors. Study-level points and caveats: Controls showed lower frequencies than patients for five or six TRBV segments, and TRBV5-6, TRBV5-1 and TRBV20-1 were among these.

Unique molecular identifiers were present in the TCR beta cDNA libraries. Each CDR3 protein gets one entry after TCRdb re-called the PCR reads with MiXCR. The repertoire holds a few hundred thousand distinct CDR3 sequences, with less than 40% as singletons. The sample taken for sequencing was blood. Receptor source: a girl aged 10-17 years with multiple sclerosis.

This clonotype was observed many times. The chain carries TRBV27 and TRBJ2-2; D is perhaps TRBD1 (6 bases). Trimming took 5 bases from V and 3 from J, leaving 19 bases between them. Germline loops: CDR1 MNHEY, CDR2 SMNVEV (reference sequence). The CDR3 is 17 residues long. CDR3 DNA: TGTGCCAGCAGTCCCTCATACAGGGAACAGGACACCGGGGAGCTGTTTTTT. This sequence encodes CASSPSYREQDTGELFF.

The sample holds many counts of this clonotype. The chain uses TRBV6-5 and TRBJ1-6; TRBD1 aligns across 7 bases. V lost 6 bases, J lost 0 bases, and 2 bases stayed unmatched. Germline-derived CDR1 and CDR2 are MNHEY and SVGAGI. CDR3 length: 15 residues. DNA for the CDR3: TGTGCCAGCAGACAGGGGAGCTCCTATAATTCACCCCTCCACTTT. Translation: CASRQGSSYNSPLHF.

The V and J genes are TRBV7-9 and TRBJ1-6; D remains unclear. V was pared by 3 bases and J by 14 bases, with 14 bases between. CDR1 and CDR2 from the germline V gene are SEHNR and FQNEAQ (reference sequence). The CDR3 sequence is 13 residues long. CDR3 loop: CASSFGPDSALHF. The CDR3 DNA reads TGTGCCAGCAGCTTCGGACCTGACTCTGCCCTCCACTTT.

This clonotype was seen many times. The rearrangement uses TRBV12-3 or TRBV12-4 and TRBJ1-6, with D maybe TRBD1 (6 bases). The CDR3 is 15 amino acids. V shed 3 bases and J shed 7 bases, with 13 bases lying between them. DNA for the CDR3: TGTGCCAGCAGTTTTCAGCGGCAGGGGAATTCACCCCTCCACTTT. It yields the protein CASSFQRQGNSPLHF.

The CDR3 sequence is CALRSGNTGELFF. In nucleotides, the CDR3 is TGTGCCCTTAGGAGCGGGAACACCGGGGAGCTGTTTTTT. The chain has TRBV28 and TRBJ2-2; the D gene is possibly TRBD2 (5 bases). Germline CDR1 and CDR2: MDHEN and SYDVKM. There are 13 residues in the CDR3. V was shortened by 11 bases and J by 1 base, with 11 bases between the two germline ends.

V usage is TRBV28 and J usage is TRBJ1-2; D not resolved. The germline V gene has CDR1 MDHEN and CDR2 SYDVKM. There are 13 residues in the CDR3. V was pared by 6 bases and J by 4 bases, with 12 bases between. CDR3 sequence reads: CASSRVGVYGYTF. The CDR3 bases are TGTGCCAGCAGCCGGGTTGGAGTCTATGGCTACACCTTC.

This clonotype was observed many times. This chain joins TRBV4-1 and TRBJ1-2; D not certain. The CDR3 covers 16 residues. From germline, CDR1 is MGHRA and CDR2 YSYEKL. V lost 0 bases and J lost 1, with 12 bases in between. The CDR3 sequence is CASSQDPRRSNYGYTF. CDR3 nucleotides: TGCGCCAGCAGCCAAGACCCCCGCAGAAGTAACTATGGCTACACCTTC.

This clonotype showed up many times. This rearrangement joins TRBV27 to TRBJ2-3; no reliable D call. With 5 bases removed from V and 2 bases from J, the gap between germline ends came to 8 bases. CDR3 length: 13 amino acids. The germline V gene encodes CDR1 MNHEY and CDR2 SMNVEV (reference sequence). CDR3 residues: CASSLGYTDTQYF. In nucleotides, the CDR3 is TGTGCCAGCAGTCTGGGCTACACAGATACGCAGTATTTT.

In this sample, this clonotype turned up many times. The CDR3 loop reads CASSLLPGQGVVDTQYF. CDR3 bases: TGTGCCAGCAGTTTGCTCCCGGGACAGGGGGTTGTAGATACGCAGTATTTT. This chain connects TRBV28 to TRBJ2-3; 11 bases align to TRBD1. V shed 3 bases, J shed 5 bases, and the junction held 10 bases outside the gene matches. Germline values: CDR1 MDHEN, CDR2 SYDVKM. The CDR3 loop spans 17 amino acids.

The V and J genes are TRBV24-1 and TRBJ2-3, with D maybe TRBD2 (5 bases). The germline V gene has CDR1 KGHDR and CDR2 SFDVKD. The V gene lost 5 bases and the J gene lost 7 bases, with 18 bases spanning the gap. This CDR3 spans 15 amino acids. CDR3 amino acids: CATSGEPSREYTQYF. CDR3 nucleotides: TGTGCCACCAGTGGGGAGCCTTCGAGAGAATATACGCAGTATTTT.

This clonotype was counted only a few times. The chain has TRBV7-9 and TRBJ1-2; D unresolved. Germline CDR1 and CDR2: SEHNR and FQNEAQ (reference sequence). Between the trimmed V and J ends, which lost 5 bases and 8 bases, there was a span of 21 bases. The CDR3 consists of 15 residues. The CDR3 is CASSQPGVRVGGYTF. DNA for the CDR3: TGTGCCAGCAGCCAACCCGGGGTTCGGGTAGGGGGCTACACCTTC.

V gene TRBV13 combines with J gene TRBJ2-7; perhaps TRBD1 as D (6 bases). The V end was cut by 5 bases, the J end by 0 bases, with 11 bases between. Germline V gives CDR1 PRHDT, CDR2 FYEKMQ (reference sequence). This CDR3 has 14 residues. CDR3 bases: TGTGCCAGCAGCCCCAGGGGAAGCTCCTACGAGCAGTACTTC. It encodes CASSPRGSSYEQYF.

For the CDR3, the DNA is TGCGCCAGCAGCCAGGCCCCTACTACGGCGGGAGCCCCGAGGGCGTACAATGAGCAGTTCTTC. Its translation is CASSQAPTTAGAPRAYNEQFF. The V call is TRBV5-1, the J call TRBJ2-1; 7 nucleotides align to TRBD2. V dropped 4 bases and J dropped 4; count of bases not matched to a gene: 26. In germline, CDR1 is SGHRS, CDR2 YFSETQ. The CDR3 runs 21 residues. Filled out from reference TRBV5-1 and TRBJ2-1, the complete variable domain reads KAGVTQTPRYLIKTRGQQVTLSCSPISGHRSVSWYQQTPGQGLQFLFEYFSETQRNKGNFPGRFSGRQFSNSRSEMNVSTLELGDSALYLCASSQAPTTAGAPRAYNEQFFGPGTRLTVL.

Turning to this clonotype: Possible read error: a much larger clone is one base away. This sequence joins TRBV6-5 and TRBJ2-7, with TRBD2 matching over 8 bases. The CDR3 spans 13 residues. With V trimmed by 6 bases and J by 7 bases, 8 bases remained unmatched. Germline V CDR1 and CDR2: MNHEY, SVGAGI. The CDR3 region is CASRRLAIDEQYF. The CDR3 DNA reads as TGTGCCAGCAGACGACTAGCGATAGATGAGCAGTACTTC.